This TCR beta chain was recovered during a study of PD-1 blockade in classical Hodgkin lymphoma. The wider study: Nivolumab was given intravenously to patients at 3 mg/kg every 2 weeks. Study-wide results and caveats: Patients were excluded if nivolumab began under 1 year after ASCT (the autologous transplant). The study found complete responders had baseline diversity similar to newly diagnosed patients. It was CD4+ TCR diversity, not CD8+, that rose significantly by C4D1.

Each and every patient relapsed after autologous stem cell transplantation, and patients got differing brentuximab vedotin exposure. CDR3 length: 16 residues. V lost 0 bases, J lost 1 base, and 11 bases lay in between. Sequencing was performed with immunoSEQ multiplex PCR; in TCRdb, only in-frame clones are kept and a portion is missing. Of 35,000 to 50,000 clones listed, about 79% are singletons. This clone was recorded a few times. Antigen specificity is unknown. The material sequenced was peripheral blood mononuclear cells (PBMCs), taken at baseline. This rearrangement joins TRBV23-1 to TRBJ2-3; no clear D. TRBV23-1 falls under the ORF class, with uncertain function. The TCR originated in a human donor with classical Hodgkin lymphoma. This CDR3 reads CASSQSVQPRTDTQYF. The CDR3 DNA is TGCGCCAGCAGTCAATCGGTGCAGCCCCGCACAGATACGCAGTATTTT.